The 15 T cell receptor beta chains below were found in one sample sequenced in a study of blood T cell repertoires in COVID-19. Libraries were prepared by immunoSEQ multiplex PCR; TCRdb keeps only in-frame clonotypes and omits some of them. Of about 66,000 clones in the sample, approximately 89% were seen once. The sequencing sample was made of peripheral blood. Receptors originate from a man in his sixties with acute or convalescent COVID-19.

The chain has TRBV5-1 and TRBJ1-4; D call uncertain. The CDR3 contains 16 residues. Trimming shortened V by 0 bases and J by 2 bases, and 11 bases separated the two germline ends. Germline loops: CDR1 SGHRS, CDR2 YFSETQ. The CDR3 DNA reads TGCGCCAGCAGCTTGGGACACGGCGCCACTAATGAAAAACTGTTTTTT. Amino acid sequence: CASSLGHGATNEKLFF.

In this sample, this clone turned up once. The chain uses TRBV13 and TRBJ2-7; 9 bases are shared with TRBD1. Germline trimming cut 2 bases from V and 4 bases from J; bases unmatched to any gene: 6. Germline V CDR1 and CDR2: PRHDT, FYEKMQ (reference sequence). The CDR3 loop spans 15 amino acids. The CDR3 DNA sequence: TGTGCCAGCAGCTTACGAAACAGGGGGCCATACGAGCAGTACTTC. The encoded protein is CASSLRNRGPYEQYF.

The gene calls are TRBV19 and TRBJ1-5, with TRBD1 identical over 10 bases. This CDR3 has 15 amino acids. The germline CDR1 and CDR2 sequences are LNHDA and SQIVND (reference sequence). Germline trimming cut 5 bases from V and 4 bases from J; bases unmatched to any gene: 5. The CDR3 DNA reads TGTGCCAGTAGTGACCCGGGACAGGGGAATCAGCCCCAGCATTTT. This encodes CASSDPGQGNQPQHF.

This chain uses TRBV6-5 with TRBJ1-4; weak D call: TRBD1 (5 bases). Per the germline V gene, CDR1 is MNHEY and CDR2 is SVGAGI. Between the trimmed V and J ends, which lost 5 bases and 2 bases, there was a span of 12 bases. The CDR3 has 15 residues. As DNA, the CDR3 is TGTGCCAGCAGTCCCCCAGGGTGGACTAATGAAAAACTGTTTTTT. Translating gives CASSPPGWTNEKLFF.

The rearrangement links TRBV6-1 to TRBJ1-5; D call uncertain. Trimming pared 5 bases from V and 8 bases from J, leaving 10 bases between. The CDR3 loop spans 12 amino acids. The germline CDR1 and CDR2 sequences are MNHNS and SASEGT. The DNA of the CDR3 is TGTGCCAGCAGTTCGGGAGGGAAGCCCCAGCATTTT. Residues: CASSSGGKPQHF.

The V call is TRBV18, the J call TRBJ2-1, with D tentatively TRBD1 (6 bases). The CDR3 is 14 residues long. Germline assignment: CDR1 KGHSH and CDR2 LQKENI. V was cut by 6 bases and J by 3 bases, with 12 bases left in between. The CDR3 sequence is CASSTQGHYNEQFF. As DNA, the CDR3 is TGTGCCAGCTCCACACAGGGCCACTACAATGAGCAGTTCTTC.

The rearrangement links TRBV7-9 to TRBJ1-2, with 7 bases aligning to TRBD1. The CDR3 contains 15 residues. Germline assignment: CDR1 SEHNR and CDR2 FQNEAQ (reference sequence). V shed 1 base, J shed 5 bases, and the junction held 7 bases outside the gene matches. CDR3 nucleotides: TGTGCCAGCAGCTTAGAGGGCAGGGGGAGGTATGGCTACACCTTC. Translated: CASSLEGRGRYGYTF.

The V gene is TRBV19, the J gene TRBJ2-1; 13 nucleotides match TRBD2. The CDR3 has 17 residues. Trimming took 5 bases from V and 8 from J; bases not matched to a gene: 12. Germline assignment: CDR1 LNHDA and CDR2 SQIVND (reference sequence). The CDR3, as DNA: TGTGCCAGTAGTTCCCGGACTAGCGGGGGCCTCGGGGATGAGCAGTTCTTC. Its protein is CASSSRTSGGLGDEQFF.

The V gene is TRBV19, the J gene TRBJ1-5; D is unclear. The germline gives CDR1 LNHDA, CDR2 SQIVND (reference sequence). This CDR3 region has 14 residues. Between the trimmed V and J ends, which lost 5 bases and 9 bases, there was a span of 17 bases. CDR3 sequence: CASSVPGSSGPQHF. The CDR3 nucleotides read TGTGCCAGTAGTGTTCCCGGGAGCTCCGGGCCCCAGCATTTT.

This clone was counted between two and nine times. This chain joins TRBV6-4 and TRBJ1-1; the match to TRBD1 covers 8 bases. V shed 4 bases, J shed 4 bases, and the junction held 2 bases outside the gene matches. Per germline, CDR1 MRHNA and CDR2 SNTAGT. The CDR3 extends over 13 amino acids. This CDR3 is CASSAGQATEAFF. The CDR3 DNA sequence: TGTGCCAGCAGTGCGGGACAGGCCACTGAAGCTTTCTTT.

V and J are TRBV19 and TRBJ2-2; maybe TRBD2 (7 bases). The V and J ends lost 9 bases and 6 bases respectively, with 23 bases between them. Germline V gives CDR1 LNHDA, CDR2 SQIVND (reference sequence). This CDR3 comprises 16 residues. The CDR3 DNA is TGTGCCAGCCGGAGAGGGGGGGCGATCGTATCCGGGGAGCTGTTTTTT. Its translation: CASRRGGAIVSGELFF. Complete variable domain (other parts from reference TRBV19 and TRBJ2-2): DGGITQSPKYLFRKEGQNVTLSCEQNLNHDAMYWYRQDPGQGLRLIYYSQIVNDFQKGDIAEGYSVSREKKESFPLTVTSAQKNPTAFYLCASRRGGAIVSGELFFGEGSRLTVL.

The genes are TRBV7-9 and TRBJ2-7, with TRBD2 as a possible D gene (6 bases). The CDR3 has 15 amino acids. V was cut by 1 base and J by 5 bases, with 15 bases left in between. Germline CDR1 and CDR2: SEHNR and FQNEAQ (reference sequence). The CDR3 loop reads CASSLVGGETDEQYF. Written as DNA, the CDR3 is TGTGCCAGCAGCTTAGTTGGAGGGGAAACGGACGAGCAGTACTTC.

The rearrangement uses TRBV7-9 and TRBJ2-1; 9 bases map to TRBD1. The length of the CDR3 is 15 residues. V shed 5 bases and J 8 bases; nucleotides not matched to a gene: 10. CDR1 SEHNR and CDR2 FQNEAQ come from the germline V gene (reference sequence). The CDR3 reads CASSSGQGIGDEQFF. The CDR3 region has the DNA TGTGCCAGCAGCAGCGGACAGGGGATAGGGGATGAGCAGTTCTTC.

V usage is TRBV2 and J usage is TRBJ1-2, with TRBD1 identical over 10 bases. This CDR3 comprises 14 residues. The germline V gene encodes CDR1 SNHLY and CDR2 FYNNEI. Losses at the gene ends were 5 bases for V and 7 bases for J; bases not matched to a gene: 7. The CDR3 is CASSPTGTGVGYTF. The CDR3, as DNA: TGTGCCAGCAGTCCAACGGGGACAGGGGTTGGCTACACCTTC.

The chain couples TRBV5-6 to TRBJ1-3; D is perhaps TRBD1 (6 bases). Germline V CDR1 and CDR2: SGHDT, YYEEEE. CDR3 length equals 14 residues. Trimming took off 0 bases at V and 7 bases at J, with 11 bases between the two ends. In DNA form, the CDR3 reads TGTGCCAGCAGCTTGGGCAGGGGCCTCAACACCATATATTTT. Residues: CASSLGRGLNTIYF. The full variable domain, rest sourced from reference TRBV5-6 and TRBJ1-3, is DAGVTQSPTHLIKTRGQQVTLRCSPKSGHDTVSWYQQALGQGPQFIFQYYEEEERQRGNFPDRFSGHQFPNYSSELNVNALLLGDSALYLCASSLGRGLNTIYFGEGSWLTVV.